Listed below are T cell receptor beta chains from one sample, sequenced in a study of blood T cell repertoires in COVID-19. Only in-frame clones appear in the TCRdb table, and some are missing; sequencing was by immunoSEQ multiplex PCR. The data show some 96,000 clones, almost 80% seen once. The sample was peripheral blood. All receptors derive from an older man with active or convalescent COVID-19. CDR3s include the opening cysteine and the closing phenylalanine or tryptophan. Each record gives: clone size, D gene, V gene, J gene, CDR3 DNA, CDR3 protein. A D gene is named only where the DNA matches it firmly. Size values are once, few and many counts, or a class for expanded clones, and some rows have none.

>NA|NA|TRBV25-1|TRBJ1-2
TGTGCCAGCAGTGAGATGAGGGACACTTGGGGCTACACCTTC
CASSEMRDTWGYTF
>few|NA|TRBV5-8|TRBJ1-4
TGTGCCAGCAGCTCCACCTTGACAGCAGTTGCAACTAATGAAAAACTGTTTTTT
CASSSTLTAVATNEKLFF
>once|TRBD1|TRBV2|TRBJ2-7
TGTGCCAGCAAGGGGGAGACAGGGCTTGAGCAGTACTTC
CASKGETGLEQYF
>NA|NA|TRBV28|TRBJ2-1
TGTGCCAGCCGCCCCGGGACTTTAAAGAATGAGCAGTTCTTC
CASRPGTLKNEQFF
>NA|NA|TRBV24-1|TRBJ2-1
TGTGCCACCAGTGGCCCGGTCCGCAATGAGCAGTTCTTC
CATSGPVRNEQFF
>NA|NA|TRBV12-3/TRBV12-4|TRBJ1-1
TGTGCCAGCAGGACAGGTGGGAACACTGAAGCTTTCTTT
CASRTGGNTEAFF
>NA|NA|TRBV6-5|TRBJ1-5
TGTGCCAGCGGGCAGGGCCGCAATCAGCCCCAGCATTTT
CASGQGRNQPQHF
>NA|NA|TRBV6-5|TRBJ2-5
TGTGCCAGCAGTTATTTAGCAGAAGAGACCCAGTACTTC
CASSYLAEETQYF
>few|NA|TRBV24-1|TRBJ2-2
TGTGCCACCAGTAAGACCGGGACATGGAACACCGGGGAGCTGTTTTTT
CATSKTGTWNTGELFF
>NA|NA|TRBV7-8|TRBJ1-4
TGTGCCAGCAGGCAGACCGAGACAGGACGAGGCACTAATGAAAAACTGTTTTTT
CASRQTETGRGTNEKLFF
>NA|NA|TRBV20-1|TRBJ2-3
TGCAGTGCTAGTAACCCCCTAGCCGATACGCAGTATTTT
CSASNPLADTQYF
>medium-sized|NA|TRBV11-2|TRBJ1-2
TGTGCCAGCAGCTACACAGGGAGCTATGGCTACACCTTC
CASSYTGSYGYTF
>NA|TRBD1|TRBV4-3|TRBJ2-5
TGCGCCAGCAGCCAAGGCCAGACAGGGGGGTTAGGAGAGACCCAGTACTTC
CASSQGQTGGLGETQYF
>NA|NA|TRBV6-5|TRBJ1-1
TGTGCCAGCAGAACAGGAATGAACACTGAAGCTTTCTTT
CASRTGMNTEAFF
>NA|TRBD2|TRBV7-3|TRBJ2-2
TGTGCCAGCAGCCAACTAGCGGCTACCGGGGAGCTGTTTTTT
CASSQLAATGELFF
>NA|TRBD2|TRBV12-3/TRBV12-4|TRBJ2-3
TGTGCCAGCCGGGGGGGGTCAGATACGCAGTATTTT
CASRGGSDTQYF
>NA|NA|TRBV6-6|TRBJ1-6
TGTGCCAGCACCCACCAGGACAGTAATACACCCCTCCACTTT
CASTHQDSNTPLHF
>NA|NA|TRBV6-2/TRBV6-3|TRBJ2-1
TGTGCCAGCAGTTACTCGGACAGCAATGAGCAGTTCTTC
CASSYSDSNEQFF
>NA|NA|TRBV2|TRBJ2-7
TGTGCCAGCAGCCGGTCGACCTACGAGCAGTACTTC
CASSRSTYEQYF
>NA|NA|TRBV5-4|TRBJ1-2
TGTGCCAGCAGCTTGGATGGGCAGGTTGGCTACACCTTC
CASSLDGQVGYTF
>NA|NA|TRBV15|TRBJ2-7
TGTGCCACCAGCAGAGATCGCCAGTCCCTCTACGAGCAGTACTTC
CATSRDRQSLYEQYF
>NA|TRBD1|TRBV7-8|TRBJ2-5
TGTGCCAGCAGCTTAGCACCGGGACAGGGGGGGGAGACCCAGTACTTC
CASSLAPGQGGETQYF
>many|NA|TRBV19|TRBJ2-1
TGTGCCAGTAGTTGGACTGCGGGACGCAATGAGCAGTTCTTC
CASSWTAGRNEQFF
>NA|TRBD1|TRBV7-9|TRBJ2-7
TGTGCCAGCAGCCCGACAGGGATCAACGAGCAGTACTTC
CASSPTGINEQYF
>NA|TRBD1|TRBV7-2|TRBJ2-7
TGTGCCAGCAGCTTAGCGGGACAGATTTACGAGCAGTACTTC
CASSLAGQIYEQYF
>NA|NA|TRBV30|TRBJ1-2
TGTGCCTGGAGTGTGGAACCCCGAGGCTATGGCTACACCTTC
CAWSVEPRGYGYTF
>NA|TRBD2|TRBV4-3|TRBJ2-7
TGCGCCAGCAGCCAAGAGGCCTCGGGGGCGGGGGGCTCCTACGAGCAGTACTTC
CASSQEASGAGGSYEQYF
>NA|NA|TRBV21-1|TRBJ1-2
TGTGCCAGCAGCGGGCCCGATTGGGCTAACTATGGCTACACCTTC
CASSGPDWANYGYTF
>NA|NA|TRBV7-2|TRBJ1-1
TGTGCCAGCAGCTTAGCGAGCCCTGAAGCTTTCTTT
CASSLASPEAFF
>few|NA|TRBV2|TRBJ1-1
TGTGCCAGCAGTGCAGGGTGGAACACTGAAGCTTTCTTT
CASSAGWNTEAFF
>NA|NA|TRBV30|TRBJ2-4
TGTGCCTGGAGAGAGAGGGCCAAAAACATTCAGTACTTC
CAWRERAKNIQYF
>NA|TRBD1|TRBV5-4|TRBJ1-2
TGTGCCAGCAGCACCCAACAGGGGAACTATGGCTACACCTTC
CASSTQQGNYGYTF
>few|NA|TRBV7-9|TRBJ2-3
TGTGCCAGCAGCTTGGAGGGAAGCACAGATACGCAGTATTTT
CASSLEGSTDTQYF
>few|NA|TRBV19|TRBJ2-2
TGTGCCAGTACCTTTGACACCGGGGAGCTGTTTTTT
CASTFDTGELFF
>NA|NA|TRBV11-2|TRBJ2-1
TGTGCCAGCAGCCCCCGTAATGAGCAGTTCTTC
CASSPRNEQFF
>NA|NA|TRBV4-2|TRBJ1-1
TGTGCCAGCAGCCAAGGCGCGGGACTAATTGATGGTCGAGCTTTCTTT
CASSQGAGLIDGRAFF
>many|NA|TRBV28|TRBJ1-4
TGTGCCAGCAACCCCGCACGACGGGGAGAAAAACTGTTTTTT
CASNPARRGEKLFF
>NA|TRBD1|TRBV2|TRBJ1-2
TGTGCCAGCAGTGTGCAGGGGGCTAACTATGGCTACACCTTC
CASSVQGANYGYTF
>few|NA|TRBV7-9|TRBJ2-2
TGTGCCAGCAGCTCAGCACTAGTTAGTACCGGGGAGCTGTTTTTT
CASSSALVSTGELFF
>NA|NA|TRBV3-1/TRBV3-2|TRBJ2-3
TGTGCCAGCAGCTCGACAGCTCCCAGCACAGATACGCAGTATTTT
CASSSTAPSTDTQYF
>NA|TRBD1|TRBV5-1|TRBJ1-1
TGCGCCAGCAGCAGCAGACAGGGGGGTGGCACTGAAGCTTTCTTT
CASSSRQGGGTEAFF
>NA|NA|TRBV6-1|TRBJ2-5
TGTGCCAGCAGTGAAACCATCGACAGGCAAGAGACCCAGTACTTC
CASSETIDRQETQYF
>NA|TRBD2|TRBV4-2|TRBJ2-1
TGTGCCAGCAGACTAGGGAAGGGACTAGCGGGCAACTCCTACAATGAGCAGTTCTTC
CASRLGKGLAGNSYNEQFF
>NA|TRBD1|TRBV7-2|TRBJ1-2
TGTGCCAGCAGCTTAACGATAGGGGGCATTTATGGCTACACCTTC
CASSLTIGGIYGYTF
>NA|TRBD1|TRBV7-9|TRBJ1-6
TGTGCCAGCAGCCTCACCTTAACAGGGGGTAATTCACCCCTCCACTTT
CASSLTLTGGNSPLHF
>NA|NA|TRBV5-1|TRBJ1-1
TGCGCCAGCGGGAGGGACGGGCCTAACACTGAAGCTTTCTTT
CASGRDGPNTEAFF
>NA|NA|TRBV5-5|TRBJ2-1
TGTGCCAGCAACTCTGACGGGAGAAGGCAGTTCTTC
CASNSDGRRQFF
>few|TRBD1|TRBV9|TRBJ1-2
TGTGCCAGCAGTTGGGACAGAGGAAACTATGGCTACACCTTC
CASSWDRGNYGYTF